Listed below are T cell receptor beta chains from one sample, sequenced in a study of shared clonotypes between healthy human individuals. This table comes from immunoSEQ multiplex PCR, and its TCRdb copy is limited to in-frame clones, with some not included. This table holds 98,000 or so clones, approximately 70% found once. What was sequenced was memory CD8+ T cells sorted from blood. The receptors were gathered from a woman under 40 in good health. CDR3s include the opening cysteine and the closing phenylalanine or tryptophan. The D gene is left open where the match is weak. Only some rows state a clone size, as once, few, many or a class for expanded clones.

D: .; J: TRBJ2-1; size: .; V: TRBV25-1; DNA: TGTGCCAGCAGTGACCTGGAGCTTTTAGAGCAGTTCTTC; CDR3: CASSDLELLEQFF
D: .; J: TRBJ2-3; size: .; V: TRBV4-1; DNA: TGCGCCAGCAGCCATGAAGCACAGGGCACAGATACGCAGTATTTT; CDR3: CASSHEAQGTDTQYF
D: .; J: TRBJ1-2; size: few; V: TRBV19; DNA: TGTGCCAGTAAACAAACCTATGGCTACACCTTC; CDR3: CASKQTYGYTF
D: .; J: TRBJ2-2; size: .; V: TRBV2; DNA: TGTGCCACCCGGGGGTGGCCTACGAACACCGGGGAGCTGTTTTTT; CDR3: CATRGWPTNTGELFF
D: TRBD1; J: TRBJ1-5; size: .; V: TRBV18; DNA: TGTGCCAGCTCTCAAGACAGGGTTCGACAGCCCCAGCATTTT; CDR3: CASSQDRVRQPQHF
D: .; J: TRBJ2-1; size: few; V: TRBV20-1; DNA: TGCAGTGCGGAAGGGCCCCGACGGCAGTTCTTC; CDR3: CSAEGPRRQFF
D: .; J: TRBJ2-7; size: many; V: TRBV6-4; DNA: TGTGCCAGCAGTGACAGCCAGGGCGAATCCTACGAGCAGTACTTC; CDR3: CASSDSQGESYEQYF
D: .; J: TRBJ1-2; size: .; V: TRBV29-1; DNA: TGCAGCGTTGAATCTGTAGGGGCTAACTATGGCTACACCTTC; CDR3: CSVESVGANYGYTF
D: .; J: TRBJ2-1; size: .; V: TRBV7-8; DNA: TGTGCCAGCAGCCAGACGGTAAGCTTTCCAGACTACTCCTACAATGAGCAGTTCTTC; CDR3: CASSQTVSFPDYSYNEQFF
D: .; J: TRBJ1-6; size: few; V: TRBV7-2; DNA: TGTGCCAGCAGCTTAGTTGGGGGGCTGGGTTCACCCCTCCACTTT; CDR3: CASSLVGGLGSPLHF
D: .; J: TRBJ2-7; size: .; V: TRBV10-3; DNA: TGTGCCATCAGTGAGTCTTTAACTCCCTACGAGCAGTACTTC; CDR3: CAISESLTPYEQYF
D: .; J: TRBJ1-2; size: .; V: TRBV7-8; DNA: TGTGCCAGCAGCTTGGAGATAGCGGGAGACTATGGCTACACCTTC; CDR3: CASSLEIAGDYGYTF
D: .; J: TRBJ2-7; size: .; V: TRBV2; DNA: TGTGCCAGCACCCCCCCCCACAGCTCCTACGAGCAGTACTTC; CDR3: CASTPPHSSYEQYF
D: TRBD2; J: TRBJ2-5; size: many; V: TRBV6-1; DNA: TGTGCCAGCACTCTCCAACTGGGAGGGTCGGAGACCCAGTACTTC; CDR3: CASTLQLGGSETQYF
D: .; J: TRBJ2-3; size: once; V: TRBV6-6; DNA: TGTGCCAGCAGTTATGGTACTTTGGGACGGACAGATACGCAGTATTTT; CDR3: CASSYGTLGRTDTQYF
D: .; J: TRBJ2-7; size: .; V: TRBV11-3; DNA: TGTGCCAGCAGCTTACGGAGAGCCGACACCTACGAGCAGTACTTC; CDR3: CASSLRRADTYEQYF
D: .; J: TRBJ1-2; size: many; V: TRBV5-3; DNA: TGTGCCAGCTCTCGGGGTTCGGGAGTGGATGGCTACACCTTC; CDR3: CASSRGSGVDGYTF
D: TRBD1; J: TRBJ1-1; size: .; V: TRBV6-1; DNA: TGTGCCAGCGGCACAGGGGTCACTGAAGCTTTCTTT; CDR3: CASGTGVTEAFF
D: TRBD1; J: TRBJ2-7; size: once; V: TRBV25-1; DNA: TGTGCCAGCAGTACCAGGGGGAACTCCTACGAGCAGTACTTC; CDR3: CASSTRGNSYEQYF
D: .; J: TRBJ2-7; size: .; V: TRBV28; DNA: TGTGCCAGCAGTTTATCGCTAGCGTCCTCCTACGAGCAGTACTTC; CDR3: CASSLSLASSYEQYF
D: TRBD1; J: TRBJ2-7; size: .; V: TRBV7-3; DNA: TGTGCCAGCAGCTTAGAGGGGACAGGGGACGAGCAGTACTTC; CDR3: CASSLEGTGDEQYF
D: .; J: TRBJ2-7; size: .; V: TRBV5-1; DNA: TGCGCCAGCAGCTGGGGCGGAACCTACGAGCAGTACTTC; CDR3: CASSWGGTYEQYF
D: .; J: TRBJ2-7; size: few; V: TRBV6-1; DNA: TGTGCCAGCGCCCCGGGGGTTGAGGCCCACGAGCAGTACTTC; CDR3: CASAPGVEAHEQYF
D: .; J: TRBJ2-1; size: .; V: TRBV5-1; DNA: TGCGCCAGCAGCTTGTGGGCTTCCTACAATGAGCAGTTCTTC; CDR3: CASSLWASYNEQFF
D: TRBD1; J: TRBJ2-5; size: .; V: TRBV15; DNA: TGTGCCACCAGCCACAGGGGATGGCAAGAGACCCAGTACTTC; CDR3: CATSHRGWQETQYF
D: .; J: TRBJ2-5; size: .; V: TRBV19; DNA: TGTGCCACCGCATACGGACTACAAGAGACCCAGTACTTC; CDR3: CATAYGLQETQYF
D: TRBD2; J: TRBJ2-1; size: many; V: TRBV2; DNA: TGTGCCAGCAGCCCGGGACTAGCGGGAGGACTCGACTACAATGAGCAGTTCTTC; CDR3: CASSPGLAGGLDYNEQFF
D: .; J: TRBJ2-5; size: .; V: TRBV5-4; DNA: TGTGCCAGCAGCTGGGAGGCGCAGGAGACCCAGTACTTC; CDR3: CASSWEAQETQYF
D: .; J: TRBJ2-7; size: .; V: TRBV7-8; DNA: TGTGCCAGCAGCCCTGGCTACGAGCAGTACTTC; CDR3: CASSPGYEQYF
D: .; J: TRBJ1-2; size: few; V: TRBV6-4; DNA: TGTGCCAGCAGTGACCGGGAGGGGGTGCGAGGCTACACCTTC; CDR3: CASSDREGVRGYTF
D: TRBD1; J: TRBJ1-5; size: few; V: TRBV2; DNA: TGTGCCAGCAGCCCGGGACAGGGGGCGCGTGGTCAGCCCCAGCATTTT; CDR3: CASSPGQGARGQPQHF
D: .; J: TRBJ1-3; size: .; V: TRBV6-5; DNA: TGTGCCAGCAGTTACTCGACGGATGCTGGAAACACCATATATTTT; CDR3: CASSYSTDAGNTIYF
D: TRBD2; J: TRBJ2-2; size: few; V: TRBV5-6; DNA: TGTGCCAGCAGCTTGGGATCGGGAGGGCAGCCCGGGGAGCTGTTTTTT; CDR3: CASSLGSGGQPGELFF